What follows is one T cell receptor (beta chain) and its context. This may be a read error, as it is one base from a much larger clone. No cell sorting was done before RNA was extracted from the tissue. Three rounds of nested PCR, following a modified ARM-PCR protocol, produced the TCRbeta library. TCRdb analysed the multiplex PCR reads with MiXCR anew, one entry per CDR3 protein. This sample has about 200,000 distinct CDR3 sequences, with 70% to 75% found just once. These data belong to a study of tumor and adjacent non-tumor tissue in lung cancer. Germline assignment: CDR1 DFQATT and CDR2 SNEGSKA (reference sequence). The V end lost 3 bases, the J end lost 2 bases, and 8 bases lay between the germline ends. This CDR3 has 13 amino acids.

The chain combines TRBV20-1 with TRBJ1-3, with D possibly being TRBD1 (5 bases). The clonotype comes from a man in his 60s with non-small cell lung cancer. The sequenced sample was lung tumor tissue. The CDR3 is CSARLGAGNTIYF. CDR3 DNA: TGCAGTGCTAGGCTGGGGGCTGGAAACACCATATATTTT.